This T cell receptor (beta chain) was captured in a study of identical twins. The germline V gene has CDR1 SEHNR and CDR2 FQNEAQ (reference sequence). The CDR3 spans 17 residues. J was trimmed by 0 bases and V by 5 bases; bases with no gene match: 4. TCRdb fed the 5' RACE reads into MiXCR, producing one record per CDR3 protein. This table has about 250,000 distinct CDR3 sequences, roughly 7.5% appearing once. This sample was shared with a second study, whose subject was yellow fever vaccine responses in identical twins.

The sample taken for sequencing was CD8+ T cells sorted from blood. J is TRBJ2-4 and V is TRBV7-9; 13 bases fit TRBD2. The clonotype was recovered from a woman younger than 35 in good health. The CDR3 region has the DNA TGTGCCAGCAGCCACGGGACTAGCGGGGTAGCCAAAAACATTCAGTACTTC. Its translation is CASSHGTSGVAKNIQYF. The full variable domain, its missing parts supplied by reference TRBV7-9 and TRBJ2-4, is DTGVSQNPRHKITKRGQNVTFRCDPISEHNRLYWYRQTLGQGPEFLTYFQNEAQLEKSRLLSDRFSAERPKGSFSTLEIQRTEQGDSAMYLCASSHGTSGVAKNIQYFGAGTRLSVL.